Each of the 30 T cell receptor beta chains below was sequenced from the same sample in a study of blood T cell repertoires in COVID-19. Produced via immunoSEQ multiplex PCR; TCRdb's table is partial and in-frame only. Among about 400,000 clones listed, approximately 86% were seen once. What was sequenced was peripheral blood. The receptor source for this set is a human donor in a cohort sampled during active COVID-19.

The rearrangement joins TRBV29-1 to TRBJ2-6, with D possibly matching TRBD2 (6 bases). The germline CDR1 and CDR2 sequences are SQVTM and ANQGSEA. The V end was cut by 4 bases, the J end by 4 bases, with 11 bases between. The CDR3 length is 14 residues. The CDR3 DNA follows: TGCAGCGTTGTGTCGGGGGACGGGGCCAACGTCCTGACTTTC. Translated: CSVVSGDGANVLTF.

This chain's CDR3 is CASSWGTPANSPLHF. For the CDR3, the DNA is TGTGCCAGCAGTTGGGGGACACCGGCGAATTCACCCCTCCACTTT. The chain combines TRBV27 with TRBJ1-6, with D tentatively TRBD1 (6 bases). Germline V gene sequence: CDR1 MNHEY, CDR2 SMNVEV (reference sequence). The CDR3 extends over 15 amino acids. V dropped 4 bases and J dropped 7 bases, with 14 bases sitting between them.

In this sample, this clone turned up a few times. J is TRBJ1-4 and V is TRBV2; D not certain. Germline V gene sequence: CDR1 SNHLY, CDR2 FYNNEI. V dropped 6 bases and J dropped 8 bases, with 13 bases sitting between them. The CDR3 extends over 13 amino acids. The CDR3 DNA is TGTGCCAGCAGGCGGGTTGAGAAGGAAAAACTGTTTTTT. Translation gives CASRRVEKEKLFF.

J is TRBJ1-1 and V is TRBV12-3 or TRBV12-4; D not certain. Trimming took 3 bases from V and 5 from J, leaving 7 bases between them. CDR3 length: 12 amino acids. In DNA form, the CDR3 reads TGTGCCAGCAGTTTTTCGAGGACTGAAGCTTTCTTT. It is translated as CASSFSRTEAFF.

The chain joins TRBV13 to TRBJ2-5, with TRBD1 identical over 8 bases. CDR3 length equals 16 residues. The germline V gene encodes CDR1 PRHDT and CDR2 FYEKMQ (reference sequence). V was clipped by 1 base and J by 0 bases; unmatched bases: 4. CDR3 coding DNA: TGTGCCAGCAGCTTAGATACAGGGGGGTACCAAGAGACCCAGTACTTC. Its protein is CASSLDTGGYQETQYF.

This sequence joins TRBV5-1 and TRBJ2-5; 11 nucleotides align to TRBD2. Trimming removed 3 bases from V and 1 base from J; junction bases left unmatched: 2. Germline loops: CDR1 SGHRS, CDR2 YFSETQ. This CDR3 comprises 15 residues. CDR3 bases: TGCGCCAGCAGCTCCGGGACTAGCGGCCAAGAGACCCAGTACTTC. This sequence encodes CASSSGTSGQETQYF. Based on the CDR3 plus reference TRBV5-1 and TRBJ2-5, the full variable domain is KAGVTQTPRYLIKTRGQQVTLSCSPISGHRSVSWYQQTPGQGLQFLFEYFSETQRNKGNFPGRFSGRQFSNSRSEMNVSTLELGDSALYLCASSSGTSGQETQYFGPGTRLLVL.

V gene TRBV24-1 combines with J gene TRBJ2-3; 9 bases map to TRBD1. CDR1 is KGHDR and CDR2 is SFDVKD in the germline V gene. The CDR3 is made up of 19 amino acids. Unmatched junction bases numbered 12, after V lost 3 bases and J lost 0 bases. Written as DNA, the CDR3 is TGTGCCACCAGTGATCACAAACGCCGACAGGGGGAAAGCACAGATACGCAGTATTTT. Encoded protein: CATSDHKRRQGESTDTQYF.

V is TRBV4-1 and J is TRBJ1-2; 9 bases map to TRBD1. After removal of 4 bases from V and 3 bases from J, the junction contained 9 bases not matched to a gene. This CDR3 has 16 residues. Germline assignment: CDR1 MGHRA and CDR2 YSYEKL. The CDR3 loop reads CASSRGTGYRDYGYTF. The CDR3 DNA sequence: TGCGCCAGCAGCCGCGGGACAGGGTACCGGGACTATGGCTACACCTTC.

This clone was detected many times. The CDR3 reads CASSPIQEYNEKLFF. For the CDR3, the DNA is TGTGCCAGCAGCCCGATTCAGGAATATAATGAAAAACTGTTTTTT. The genes are TRBV5-5 and TRBJ1-4; D ambiguous. CDR1 is SGHKS and CDR2 is YYEKEE in the germline V gene (reference sequence). There are 15 residues in the CDR3. V lost 4 bases to trimming and J lost 4 bases, with 14 bases between them.

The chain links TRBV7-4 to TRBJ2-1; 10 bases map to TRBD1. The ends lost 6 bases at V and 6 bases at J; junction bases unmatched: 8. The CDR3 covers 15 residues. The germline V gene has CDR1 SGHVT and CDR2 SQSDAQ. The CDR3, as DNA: TGTGCCAGCAGGGGCGGACAGGGGGTATGCAATGAGCAGTTCTTC. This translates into CASRGGQGVCNEQFF.

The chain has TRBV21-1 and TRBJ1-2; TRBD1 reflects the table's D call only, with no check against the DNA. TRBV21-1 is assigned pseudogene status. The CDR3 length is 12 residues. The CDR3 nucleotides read TGTGCCAGGGTACAGGGAAACTATGGCTACACCTTC. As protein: CARVQGNYGYTF.

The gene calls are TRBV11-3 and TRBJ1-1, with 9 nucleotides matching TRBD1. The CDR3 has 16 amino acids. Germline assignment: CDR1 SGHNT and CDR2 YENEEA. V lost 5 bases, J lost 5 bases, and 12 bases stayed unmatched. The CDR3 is CASSTTSGTGNTEAFF. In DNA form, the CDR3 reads TGTGCCAGCAGCACAACCTCCGGGACAGGGAATACTGAAGCTTTCTTT.

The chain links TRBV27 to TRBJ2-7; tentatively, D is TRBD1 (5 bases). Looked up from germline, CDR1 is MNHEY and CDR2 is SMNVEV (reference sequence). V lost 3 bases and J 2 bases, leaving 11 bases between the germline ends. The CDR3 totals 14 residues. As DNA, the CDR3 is TGTGCCAGCAGTTTCCAGGGCGAAACCTACGAGCAGTACTTC. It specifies CASSFQGETYEQYF.

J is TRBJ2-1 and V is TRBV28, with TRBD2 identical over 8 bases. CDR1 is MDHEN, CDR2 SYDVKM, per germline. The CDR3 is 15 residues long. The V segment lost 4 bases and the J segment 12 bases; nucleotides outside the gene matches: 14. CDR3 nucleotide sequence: TGTGCCAGCAGTTCCCCCCGGGGGGGGCTTGCCAGGCAGTTCTTC. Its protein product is CASSSPRGGLARQFF.

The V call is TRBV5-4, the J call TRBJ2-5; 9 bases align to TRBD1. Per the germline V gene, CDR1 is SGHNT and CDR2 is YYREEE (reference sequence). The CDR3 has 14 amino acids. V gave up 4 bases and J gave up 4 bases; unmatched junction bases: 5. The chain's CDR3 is CASSKDRGGETQYF. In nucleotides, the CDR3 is TGTGCCAGCAGCAAGGACAGGGGAGGAGAGACCCAGTACTTC.

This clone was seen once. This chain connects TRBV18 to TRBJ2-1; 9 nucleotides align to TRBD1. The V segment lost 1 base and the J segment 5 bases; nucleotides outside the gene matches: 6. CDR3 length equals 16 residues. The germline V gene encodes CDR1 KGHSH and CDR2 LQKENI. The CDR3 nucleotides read TGTGCCAGCTCACCACGGGACAGGGAAACGAACAATGAGCAGTTCTTC. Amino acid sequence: CASSPRDRETNNEQFF.

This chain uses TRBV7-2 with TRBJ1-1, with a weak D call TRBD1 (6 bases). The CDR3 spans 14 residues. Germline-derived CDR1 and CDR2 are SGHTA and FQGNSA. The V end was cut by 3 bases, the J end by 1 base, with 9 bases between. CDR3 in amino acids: CASSLDRSNTEAFF. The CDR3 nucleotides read TGTGCCAGCAGCTTGGACAGATCGAACACTGAAGCTTTCTTT.

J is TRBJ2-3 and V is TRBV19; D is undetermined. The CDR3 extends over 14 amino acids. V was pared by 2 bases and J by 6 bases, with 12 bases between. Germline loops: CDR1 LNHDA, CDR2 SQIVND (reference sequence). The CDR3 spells CASSISAASDTQYF. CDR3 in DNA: TGTGCCAGTAGTATATCGGCAGCGAGCGATACGCAGTATTTT. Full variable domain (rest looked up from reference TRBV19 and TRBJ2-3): DGGITQSPKYLFRKEGQNVTLSCEQNLNHDAMYWYRQDPGQGLRLIYYSQIVNDFQKGDIAEGYSVSREKKESFPLTVTSAQKNPTAFYLCASSISAASDTQYFGPGTRLTVL.

DNA for the CDR3: TGTGCCAGCAGCTTAAGCGGGAGGGCCCCCTACGAGCAGTACTTC. Its protein product is CASSLSGRAPYEQYF. The chain uses TRBV3-1 (or the pseudogene TRBV3-2) and TRBJ2-7; TRBD2 aligns across 10 bases. CDR1 LGHDT and CDR2 YNNKEL come from the germline V gene (reference sequence). The CDR3 loop spans 15 amino acids. J was trimmed by 2 bases and V by 5 bases; bases with no gene match: 6.

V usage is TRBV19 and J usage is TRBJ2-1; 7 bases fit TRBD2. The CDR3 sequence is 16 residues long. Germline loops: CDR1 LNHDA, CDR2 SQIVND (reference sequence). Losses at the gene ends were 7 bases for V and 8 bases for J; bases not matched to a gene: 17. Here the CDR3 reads CASTKRAGEFSDEQFF. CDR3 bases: TGTGCCAGTACCAAAAGGGCGGGAGAATTCAGCGATGAGCAGTTCTTC.

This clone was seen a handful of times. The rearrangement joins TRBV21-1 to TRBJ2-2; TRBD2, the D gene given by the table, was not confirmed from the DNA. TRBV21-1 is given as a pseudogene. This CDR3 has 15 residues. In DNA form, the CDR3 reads TGTGCCAGCACCGCGAGCGGGAGTTACACCGGGGAGCTGTTTTTT. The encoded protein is CASTASGSYTGELFF.

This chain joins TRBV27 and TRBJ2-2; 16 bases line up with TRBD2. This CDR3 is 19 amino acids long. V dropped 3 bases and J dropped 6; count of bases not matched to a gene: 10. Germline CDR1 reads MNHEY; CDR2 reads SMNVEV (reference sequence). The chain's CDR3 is CASSFNTPGLAGGAGELFF. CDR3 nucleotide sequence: TGTGCCAGCAGTTTCAACACCCCGGGACTAGCGGGAGGGGCCGGGGAGCTGTTTTTT.

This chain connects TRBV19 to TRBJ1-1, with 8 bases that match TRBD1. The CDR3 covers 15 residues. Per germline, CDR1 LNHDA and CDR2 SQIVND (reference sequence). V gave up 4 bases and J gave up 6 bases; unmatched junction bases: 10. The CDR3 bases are TGTGCCAGTAGTAAAGCTAAACTACAGGGGGCTGAAGCTTTCTTT. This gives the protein CASSKAKLQGAEAFF.

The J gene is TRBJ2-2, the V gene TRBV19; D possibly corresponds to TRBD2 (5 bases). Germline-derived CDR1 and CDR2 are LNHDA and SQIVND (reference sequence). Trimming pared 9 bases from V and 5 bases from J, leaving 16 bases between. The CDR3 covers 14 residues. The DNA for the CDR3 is TGTGCCAGCCGTAGCGTCAGAGTGACCGGGGAGCTGTTTTTT. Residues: CASRSVRVTGELFF. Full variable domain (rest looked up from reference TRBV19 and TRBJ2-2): DGGITQSPKYLFRKEGQNVTLSCEQNLNHDAMYWYRQDPGQGLRLIYYSQIVNDFQKGDIAEGYSVSREKKESFPLTVTSAQKNPTAFYLCASRSVRVTGELFFGEGSRLTVL.

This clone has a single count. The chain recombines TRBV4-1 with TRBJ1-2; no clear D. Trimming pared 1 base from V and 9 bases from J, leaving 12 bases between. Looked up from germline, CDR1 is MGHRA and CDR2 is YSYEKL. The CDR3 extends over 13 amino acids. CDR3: CASSQVPPSSYTF. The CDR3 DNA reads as TGCGCCAGCAGCCAAGTCCCCCCCAGTAGCTACACCTTC.

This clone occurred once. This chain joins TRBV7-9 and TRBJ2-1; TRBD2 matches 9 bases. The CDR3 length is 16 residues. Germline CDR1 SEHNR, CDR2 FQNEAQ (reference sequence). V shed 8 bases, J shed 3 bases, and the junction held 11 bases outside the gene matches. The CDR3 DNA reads TGTGCCAGCCCGCCCCTTGGACTAGCGTTCTACAATGAGCAGTTCTTC. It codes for CASPPLGLAFYNEQFF.

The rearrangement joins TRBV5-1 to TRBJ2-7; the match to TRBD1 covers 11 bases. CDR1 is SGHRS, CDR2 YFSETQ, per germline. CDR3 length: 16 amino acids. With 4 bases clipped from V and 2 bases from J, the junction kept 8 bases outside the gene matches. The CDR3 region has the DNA TGCGCCAGCAGCGCAAGGTCGGGACAGGGGGCCTACGAGCAGTACTTC. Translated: CASSARSGQGAYEQYF.

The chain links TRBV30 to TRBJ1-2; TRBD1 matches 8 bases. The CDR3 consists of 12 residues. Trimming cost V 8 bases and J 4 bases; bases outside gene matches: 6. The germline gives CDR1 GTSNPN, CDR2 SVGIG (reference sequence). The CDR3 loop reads CATGQGAYGYTF. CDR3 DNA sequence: TGTGCCACAGGGCAGGGGGCCTATGGCTACACCTTC.

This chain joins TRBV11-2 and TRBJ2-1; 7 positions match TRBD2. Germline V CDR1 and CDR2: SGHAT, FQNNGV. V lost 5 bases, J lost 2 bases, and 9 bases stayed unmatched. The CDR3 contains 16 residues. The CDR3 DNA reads TGTGCCAGCAGCCGTACTAGCGCCAACACCTACAATGAGCAGTTCTTC. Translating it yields CASSRTSANTYNEQFF.

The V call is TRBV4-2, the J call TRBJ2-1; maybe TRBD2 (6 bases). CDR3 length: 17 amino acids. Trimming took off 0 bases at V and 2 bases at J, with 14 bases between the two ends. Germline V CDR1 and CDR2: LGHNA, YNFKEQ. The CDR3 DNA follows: TGTGCCAGCAGCCAAGACCCAGCGGGTGTCCCCTACAATGAGCAGTTCTTC. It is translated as CASSQDPAGVPYNEQFF.